This T cell receptor (beta chain) came from a study of CD8+CD57+ T cells in acquired aplastic anemia. General observations from the study: Overlapping CD8+ CDR3 repertoires of patients and controls contained some 27 shared sequences. Statistical testing detected no significant gap in CD8+ Simpson's diversity between patients and controls.

This CDR3 has 17 residues. V gave up 1 base and J gave up 3 bases, with 16 bases separating them. For CDR3 and TCR beta VDJ profiling, genomic DNA was the template used. TCRdb ran MiXCR on the reads and lists one entry per CDR3 protein. The sample lists a few hundred thousand distinct CDR3 sequences; roughly three fifths were seen once. There are many counts of this clonotype. Its antigen is not identified. This chain links TRBV12-3 or TRBV12-4 with TRBJ2-1; tentatively, D is TRBD2 (7 bases). The sample consisted of sorted CD4+, CD8+, or CD8+CD57+ T cells (not recorded which) from PBMCs. The TCR comes from a human donor with severe aplastic anemia or a healthy control (not recorded which). The CDR3 loop is CASSLEVGGASYNEQFF. The CDR3 DNA follows: TGTGCCAGCAGTTTAGAGGTTGGGGGGGCTAGCTACAATGAGCAGTTCTTC.